The present TCR beta chain was sequenced within a study of cytomegalovirus exposure and HLA in healthy donors. Use of 60 Vbeta and 13 Jbeta primers characterized the PCR. Repertoires were generated with immunoSEQ multiplex PCR, while TCRdb's copy carries only in-frame clones and drops some. The sample lists 60,000 or so clones, 75% to 80% occurring once. CDR3 length: 13 residues. The ends were cut back, 4 bases at V and 6 bases at J, with 11 bases in the middle. The V gene's germline CDR1 is SGDLS and CDR2 YYNGEE. This receptor was identified in a female donor in good health and CMV-seronegative. The source material was PBMCs. The chain employs TRBV9 and TRBJ1-5, with a tentative D call TRBD1 (5 bases). In DNA form, the CDR3 reads TGTGCCAGCAGCCAGGGTTCGGGTCAGCCCCAGCATTTT. Translating it yields CASSQGSGQPQHF.